The 26 T cell receptor beta chains reported below all come from one sample, sequenced in a study of CD8+CD57+ T cells in acquired aplastic anemia. Sequenced patients had shown CD8+CD57+ cell expansion by flow cytometry. Profiling of TCR beta VDJ combinations and CDR3 sequences used genomic DNA as template. TCRdb independently ran MiXCR on the reads; one entry per CDR3 protein. This sample carries around 200,000 distinct CDR3 sequences, 65% of them seen once, and the ten largest clones take about three fifths. Source material: sorted CD4+, CD8+, or CD8+CD57+ T cells (not recorded which) from PBMCs. All receptors come from a human donor with aplastic anemia.

This chain links TRBV29-1 with TRBJ2-3; no clear D. V lost 8 bases, J lost 7 bases, and 13 bases lay in between. The CDR3 contains 11 residues. CDR1 and CDR2 (germline): SQVTM, ANQGSEA. The CDR3 here is CSPVLQNTQYF. The CDR3 bases are TGCAGCCCCGTTCTTCAGAATACGCAGTATTTT.

The J gene is TRBJ1-1, the V gene TRBV9, with D uncertain. CDR1 and CDR2 (germline): SGDLS, YYNGEE. The CDR3 totals 15 residues. V was pared by 0 bases and J by 4 bases, with 13 bases between. CDR3 in DNA: TGTGCCAGCAGCGTAGAAGGCACAGCCATCACTGAAGCTTTCTTT. It codes for CASSVEGTAITEAFF.

The V and J genes are TRBV12-3 or TRBV12-4 and TRBJ2-1; TRBD1 or TRBD2 may be the D gene (5 bases each). Trimming shortened V by 8 bases and J by 5 bases, and 10 bases separated the two germline ends. The CDR3 length is 12 residues. CDR3 coding DNA: TGTGCCAGCCAGGTGGGGGACAATGAGCAGTTCTTC. Protein sequence: CASQVGDNEQFF.

The chain links TRBV10-3 to TRBJ1-1; D may be TRBD1 (6 bases). V was trimmed by 8 bases and J by 3 bases, leaving 10 bases between them. Germline V gene lookup returns CDR1 ENHRY and CDR2 SYGVKD. CDR3 size: 12 residues. The CDR3 sequence: CAIQGTDTEAFF. The CDR3 nucleotides read TGTGCCATCCAGGGGACGGACACTGAAGCTTTCTTT.

The gene calls are TRBV14 and TRBJ2-2; D is unclear. Trimming left V 4 bases short and J 1 base short, with 13 bases between. This CDR3 comprises 16 residues. Germline CDR1 reads SGHDN; CDR2 reads FVKESK. The CDR3 coding sequence is TGTGCCAGCAGCCCCCGGGTCAAATTGAACACCGGGGAGCTGTTTTTT. Amino acid sequence: CASSPRVKLNTGELFF. Complete variable domain (other parts from reference TRBV14 and TRBJ2-2): EAGVTQFPSHSVIEKGQTVTLRCDPISGHDNLYWYRRVMGKEIKFLLHFVKESKQDESGMPNNRFLAERTGGTYSTLKVQPAELEDSGVYFCASSPRVKLNTGELFFGEGSRLTVL.

This clonotype appeared a single time. The J gene is TRBJ1-1, the V gene TRBV20-1, with 9 bases fitting TRBD1. From germline, CDR1 is DFQATT and CDR2 SNEGSKA (reference sequence). The CDR3 totals 15 residues. With 2 bases clipped from V and 0 bases from J, the junction kept 4 bases outside the gene matches. CDR3 in DNA: TGCAGTGCTAGAAACAGGGGGCGAATGAACACTGAAGCTTTCTTT. Translated: CSARNRGRMNTEAFF.

This clonotype was counted a few times. V gene TRBV3-1 combines with J gene TRBJ2-1; tentatively, D is TRBD2 (5 bases). Germline values: CDR1 LGHDT, CDR2 YNNKEL (reference sequence). V shed 4 bases and J shed 4 bases, with 14 bases lying between them. The CDR3 contains 15 residues. Written as DNA, the CDR3 is TGTGCCAGCAGCCGCTCTAGCCCCCTATACAATGAGCAGTTCTTC. The encoded protein is CASSRSSPLYNEQFF.

This chain connects TRBV7-2 to TRBJ2-3; D gene uncertain. The CDR3 extends over 14 amino acids. Trimming stripped 0 bases from V and 2 bases from J, with 6 bases between. Germline-derived CDR1 and CDR2 are SGHTA and FQGNSA. The CDR3 nucleotides read TGTGCCAGCAGCTTAGCCGTTTTCACAGATACGCAGTATTTT. Amino acids: CASSLAVFTDTQYF.

CDR3 sequence (DNA): TGCAGTGCTAGGGTGGTAGCGGGGGGGCGGGCAGATACGCAGTATTTT. Its protein is CSARVVAGGRADTQYF. The V and J genes are TRBV20-1 and TRBJ2-3; 11 bases align to TRBD2. V was pared by 3 bases and J by 4 bases, with 9 bases of the junction left unmatched. This CDR3 is 16 amino acids long. CDR1 is DFQATT, CDR2 SNEGSKA, per germline (reference sequence).

Of note for this clonotype: With a much larger clone just one base away, this may be a read error. The J gene is TRBJ1-2, the V gene TRBV12-5; TRBD1 matches at 9 bases. Germline V lookup: CDR1 LGHNT, CDR2 FRNRAP. The V and J ends lost 4 bases and 6 bases, in that order; junction bases with no gene match: 6. The CDR3 length is 14 residues. The CDR3 bases are TGTGCTAGTGGTTACCGGGACAGGGAGAATGGCTACACCTTC. Translating it yields CASGYRDRENGYTF.

This chain joins TRBV20-1 and TRBJ2-3, with a possible D match to TRBD2 (6 bases). The V end was cut by 4 bases, the J end by 0 bases, with 11 bases between. Germline CDR1 reads DFQATT; CDR2 reads SNEGSKA (reference sequence). The CDR3 extends over 14 amino acids. As DNA, the CDR3 is TGCAGTGCTATATTCGGGGGTAGCACAGATACGCAGTATTTT. It is translated as CSAIFGGSTDTQYF.

V and J are TRBV7-2 and TRBJ1-6; perhaps TRBD1 as D (5 bases). Germline CDR1 is SGHTA and CDR2 is FQGNSA. The CDR3 runs 17 residues. V was clipped by 4 bases and J by 5 bases, with 18 bases between them. This chain's CDR3 is CASSSENLGRNNSPLHF. CDR3 bases: TGTGCCAGCAGCTCTGAGAACCTGGGACGGAATAATTCACCCCTCCACTTT.

The genes are TRBV11-3 and TRBJ2-2; D is undetermined. Germline CDR1 is SGHNT and CDR2 is YENEEA. V was shortened by 3 bases and J by 4 bases, with 6 bases between the two germline ends. The CDR3 is 13 amino acids. The CDR3 region is CASSLKGTGELFF. The CDR3 bases are TGTGCCAGCAGCTTGAAGGGCACCGGGGAGCTGTTTTTT.

This clonotype was counted between two and nine times. V gene TRBV29-1 combines with J gene TRBJ2-7, with TRBD2 matching over 8 bases. The CDR3 has 12 residues. J lost 6 bases, V lost 7 bases, and 8 bases had no gene match. Germline values: CDR1 SQVTM, CDR2 ANQGSEA. The CDR3 is CSAGTRGGEQYF. CDR3 bases: TGCAGCGCCGGGACTAGGGGTGGCGAGCAGTACTTC.

This clonotype has just a few counts. The chain combines TRBV29-1 with TRBJ2-7, with D tentatively TRBD1 (6 bases). Germline V gene lookup returns CDR1 SQVTM and CDR2 ANQGSEA. CDR3 size: 13 residues. With 4 bases removed from V and 5 bases from J, the gap between germline ends came to 15 bases. CDR3 coding DNA: TGCAGCGTTGCGCCGAGACAGGACCACGAGCAGTACTTC. Its protein is CSVAPRQDHEQYF.

The V and J genes are TRBV7-8 and TRBJ1-2; D ambiguous. V dropped 1 base and J dropped 4 bases, with 10 bases sitting between them. This CDR3 is 14 amino acids long. Per germline, CDR1 SGHVS and CDR2 FQNEAQ. CDR3: CASSLEARSYGYTF. CDR3 coding DNA: TGTGCCAGCAGCTTAGAGGCAAGGAGCTATGGCTACACCTTC.

The chain uses TRBV5-1 and TRBJ1-4; tentative D call: TRBD1 (6 bases). CDR3 length: 14 amino acids. Germline V gives CDR1 SGHRS, CDR2 YFSETQ. The V end was cut by 0 bases, the J end by 11 bases, with 14 bases between. The CDR3 coding sequence is TGCGCCAGCAGCTTGGGGCCAGGGGATGGGAAACTGTTTTTT. Encoded protein: CASSLGPGDGKLFF.

This clonotype was seen just once. The J gene is TRBJ2-3, the V gene TRBV10-3, with TRBD1 matching 7 bases. J lost 0 bases, V lost 6 bases, and 6 bases had no gene match. The germline V gene encodes CDR1 ENHRY and CDR2 SYGVKD. This CDR3 region has 15 residues. The CDR3 sequence is CAIRGTEKSTDTQYF. The CDR3 DNA sequence: TGTGCCATCAGGGGGACAGAGAAAAGCACAGATACGCAGTATTTT.

This chain links TRBV29-1 with TRBJ1-3; perhaps TRBD1 as D (6 bases). This CDR3 has 15 amino acids. V shed 3 bases and J shed 4 bases, with 16 bases lying between them. CDR1 and CDR2 from the germline V gene are SQVTM and ANQGSEA. The CDR3: CSVDRGGGSGNTIYF. In nucleotides, the CDR3 is TGCAGCGTTGATCGGGGGGGCGGCTCCGGAAACACCATATATTTT.

This clonotype was detected a few times. J is TRBJ1-2 and V is TRBV24-1; TRBD1 agrees at 9 bases. V was pared by 3 bases and J by 6 bases, with 1 base of the junction left unmatched. Germline CDR1 and CDR2: KGHDR and SFDVKD. The CDR3 contains 13 residues. The CDR3 is CATSDTGGDGYTF. In DNA, the CDR3 is TGTGCCACCAGTGATACAGGGGGCGATGGCTACACCTTC.

Only one count was recorded for this clonotype. The chain links TRBV7-3 to TRBJ2-5, with 7 bases aligning to TRBD2. This CDR3 is built from 15 residues. Germline V CDR1 and CDR2: SGHTA, FQGTGA. Unmatched junction bases numbered 12, after V lost 2 bases and J lost 9 bases. This chain's CDR3 is CASSLEPGGPGAQYF. In DNA, the CDR3 is TGTGCCAGCAGCTTAGAACCGGGGGGACCTGGGGCCCAGTACTTC.

The chain has TRBV25-1 and TRBJ1-5, with 7 nucleotides matching TRBD1. Germline loops: CDR1 MGHDK, CDR2 SYGVNS. CDR3 size: 14 residues. The V segment lost 6 bases and the J segment 5 bases; nucleotides outside the gene matches: 7. DNA for the CDR3: TGTGCCAGCAGCCAGGGGGGGTTTGATCAGCCCCAGCATTTT. Translated: CASSQGGFDQPQHF.

This clonotype was found a few times. The J gene is TRBJ1-6, the V gene TRBV10-3; 10 nucleotides align to TRBD1. CDR3 length: 14 amino acids. From germline, CDR1 is ENHRY and CDR2 SYGVKD. The J segment lost 7 bases and the V segment lost 6 bases, leaving 3 bases of the junction unmatched. Written as DNA, the CDR3 is TGTGCCATCAGCCCGGGACAGGGGAATTCACCCCTCCACTTT. Protein product: CAISPGQGNSPLHF.

This clonotype was seen at least ten times. The V and J genes are TRBV7-9 and TRBJ2-1; TRBD1 aligns across 8 bases. Germline assignment: CDR1 SEHNR and CDR2 FQNEAQ (reference sequence). The CDR3 runs 14 residues. V lost 5 bases to trimming and J lost 7 bases; unmatched junction nucleotides: 7. The CDR3 region has the DNA TGTGCCAGCAGCCCAGGGGGCGGCGAAAATGAGCAGTTCTTC. The encoded protein is CASSPGGGENEQFF.

The chain joins TRBV27 to TRBJ2-1; 9 nucleotides agree with TRBD2. Trimming removed 10 bases from V and 4 bases from J; junction bases left unmatched: 8. The CDR3 is 14 residues long. The germline V gene has CDR1 MNHEY and CDR2 SMNVEV (reference sequence). For the CDR3, the DNA is TGTGCCACAGCGGGCGGGGGGGCGTACAATGAGCAGTTCTTC. Translation: CATAGGGAYNEQFF.

The V call is TRBV7-3, the J call TRBJ2-7, with TRBD1 identical over 7 bases. The V gene's germline CDR1 is SGHTA and CDR2 FQGTGA. V lost 2 bases, J lost 7 bases, and 11 bases stayed unmatched. The CDR3 runs 15 residues. The CDR3 reads CASSLEGTVVREQYF. In DNA form, the CDR3 reads TGTGCCAGCAGCTTAGAAGGGACAGTGGTAAGGGAGCAGTACTTC.